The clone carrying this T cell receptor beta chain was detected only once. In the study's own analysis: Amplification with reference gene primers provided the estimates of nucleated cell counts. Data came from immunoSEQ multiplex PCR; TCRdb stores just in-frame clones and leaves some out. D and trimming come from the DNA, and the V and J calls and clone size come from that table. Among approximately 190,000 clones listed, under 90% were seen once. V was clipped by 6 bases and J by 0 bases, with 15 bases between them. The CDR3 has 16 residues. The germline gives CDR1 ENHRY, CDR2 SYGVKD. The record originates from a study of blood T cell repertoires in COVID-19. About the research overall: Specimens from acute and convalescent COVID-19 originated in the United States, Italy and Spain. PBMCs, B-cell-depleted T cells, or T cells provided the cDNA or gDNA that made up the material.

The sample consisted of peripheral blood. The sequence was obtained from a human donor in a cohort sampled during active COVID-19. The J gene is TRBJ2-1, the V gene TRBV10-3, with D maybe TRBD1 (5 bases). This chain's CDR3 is CAISRSQESSYNEQFF. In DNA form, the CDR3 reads TGTGCCATCAGCCGATCACAGGAGAGCTCCTACAATGAGCAGTTCTTC.